These 11 T cell receptor beta chains were sequenced from one sample in a study of monozygotic twins with inflammatory bowel disease. TCRdb re-called the 5' RACE reads and catalogs CDR3 proteins one per entry, DNA excluded. Here the sample table reports nearly 450,000 distinct CDR3 sequences. The sequenced sample was blood. All receptors come from a human donor with ulcerative colitis or Crohn's disease, or a healthy co-twin of an affected twin (not recorded which).

The V and J genes are TRBV4-2 and TRBJ1-1. This CDR3 comprises 15 residues. Per the germline V gene, CDR1 is LGHNA and CDR2 is YNFKEQ. CDR3: CASSQDMGLDTEAFF.

This sequence joins TRBV11-2 and TRBJ1-1; TCRdb names TRBD1, which stays unverified in the absence of DNA. The germline CDR1 and CDR2 sequences are SGHAT and FQNNGV. CDR3 size: 13 residues. The chain's CDR3 is CASGGTGGTEAFF.

The rearrangement links TRBV24-1 to TRBJ1-1; the TRBD1 assignment by TCRdb is unverifiable without DNA. The CDR3 sequence is 13 residues long. From germline, CDR1 is KGHDR and CDR2 SFDVKD. CDR3 loop: CATSDTGTGVAFF.

The chain is built from TRBV20-1 and TRBJ2-3; TCRdb names TRBD1, which stays unverified in the absence of DNA. CDR1 and CDR2 from the germline V gene are DFQATT and SNEGSKA (reference sequence). This CDR3 is 16 amino acids long. CDR3 amino acids: CSAGGGAGASTDTQYF.

The rearrangement links TRBV5-6 to TRBJ2-1; TCRdb's assignment of TRBD2 cannot be checked, as there is no DNA. The CDR3 covers 17 residues. Germline CDR1 SGHDT, CDR2 YYEEEE. The chain's CDR3 is CASSFTSGGTSYNEQFF.

This rearrangement joins TRBV12-3 or TRBV12-4 to TRBJ2-2. The CDR3 has 16 residues. CDR3 region: CASSLNPALNTGELFF.

V and J are TRBV30 and TRBJ2-5. Germline V gene lookup returns CDR1 GTSNPN and CDR2 SVGIG (reference sequence). The CDR3 is made up of 12 amino acids. The CDR3 sequence: CAWNGLEETQYF. The whole variable domain, remainder taken from reference TRBV30 and TRBJ2-5, is SQTIHQWPATLVQPVGSPLSLECTVEGTSNPNLYWYRQAAGRGLQLLFYSVGIGQISSEVPQNLSASRPQDRQFILSSKKLLLSDSGFYLCAWNGLEETQYFGPGTRLLVL.

This chain uses TRBV27 with TRBJ2-1; without DNA, the TCRdb call of TRBD2 cannot be checked. This CDR3 is built from 15 residues. Germline V gene sequence: CDR1 MNHEY, CDR2 SMNVEV (reference sequence). The CDR3 sequence: CASSFSGRSGNEQFF.

This chain connects TRBV20-1 to TRBJ2-1; TCRdb names TRBD1, which stays unverified in the absence of DNA. Germline V gene lookup returns CDR1 DFQATT and CDR2 SNEGSKA (reference sequence). This CDR3 has 15 amino acids. CDR3 protein: CSASPRGRGYNEQFF.

CDR3 residues: CASSRSGTNTGELFF. The chain carries TRBV19 and TRBJ2-2. CDR1 and CDR2 from the germline V gene are LNHDA and SQIVND (reference sequence). The CDR3 extends over 15 amino acids.

The chain combines TRBV4-3 with TRBJ2-1; absent DNA, TCRdb's TRBD2 call cannot be checked. CDR3 size: 16 residues. Germline V gene lookup returns CDR1 LGHNA and CDR2 YSLEER. The CDR3 loop reads CASSQVFNIRENEQFF.